This T cell receptor (beta chain) was retrieved from a study of T cell responses to AZD1222 COVID-19 vaccine. General observations from the study: Increased Spike-specific TCR breadth and depth were observed after two AZD1222 doses. Baseline seropositives among AZD1222 recipients totaled only five or six.

Profiled with immunoSEQ multiplex PCR; TCRdb holds only in-frame clones, not every one. The sample holds about 110,000 clones; 87% are singletons and the top ten take around 4.6%. A remark on this clone: Its antigen is as yet unknown.

The CDR3 totals 15 residues. V trimming: 2 bases; J trimming: 3 bases; junction bases outside the gene matches: 7. The V gene's germline CDR1 is PRHDT and CDR2 FYEKMQ (reference sequence). V and J are TRBV13 and TRBJ2-7; 7 bases are a match to TRBD2. The sample consisted of peripheral blood, taken 28 days after the second AZD1222 dose. The clonotype was recovered from an adult who received the AZD1222 COVID-19 vaccine. CDR3 sequence (DNA): TGTGCCAGCAGCTTATGGGCTAGCGGAGTCTACGAGCAGTACTTC. It specifies CASSLWASGVYEQYF.